This entry concerns a single TCR beta chain. Its cognate antigen is unknown. Germline loops: CDR1 SGHVS, CDR2 FNYEAQ. The ends were cut back, 4 bases at V and 6 bases at J, with 16 bases in the middle. The CDR3 extends over 15 amino acids. The sample comes from a study of shared clonotypes between healthy human individuals. Study overall: A donor's plate count was three for CD4 naive and three for CD4 memory; CD8 naive had two and CD8 memory one. General observations from the study: In contrast to clonotypes shared by all four donors, non-shared clonotypes had lower generation probabilities.

Sequencing used immunoSEQ multiplex PCR; TCRdb keeps in-frame clones, though not all of them. The repertoire holds just over 2,000,000 clones, with about 95% as singletons. Naivety among CD8 cells was defined by CD45RO negativity and positive CCR7 selection, thereby excluding terminally differentiated effector memory CD45RA+ cells. The receptor was derived from a man aged 18 to 30 in good health. The sequencing sample was made of naive CD8+ T cells sorted from blood. The J gene is TRBJ1-5, the V gene TRBV7-6; D unclear. CDR3 residues: CASSSGVAEGQPQHF. DNA for the CDR3: TGTGCCAGCAGCTCCGGCGTAGCCGAGGGTCAGCCCCAGCATTTT. The full variable domain, completed using reference TRBV7-6 and TRBJ1-5, is GAGVSQSPRYKVTKRGQDVALRCDPISGHVSLYWYRQALGQGPEFLTYFNYEAQQDKSGLPNDRFSAERPEGSISTLTIQRTEQRDSAMYRCASSSGVAEGQPQHFGDGTRLSIL.